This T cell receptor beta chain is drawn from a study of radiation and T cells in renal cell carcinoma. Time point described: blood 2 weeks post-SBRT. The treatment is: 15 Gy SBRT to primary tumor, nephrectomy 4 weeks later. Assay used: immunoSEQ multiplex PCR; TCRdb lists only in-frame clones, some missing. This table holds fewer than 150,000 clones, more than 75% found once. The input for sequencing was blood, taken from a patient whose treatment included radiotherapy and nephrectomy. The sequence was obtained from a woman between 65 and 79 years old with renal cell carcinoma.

The CDR3 is CASERTGIYEQYF. The DNA of the CDR3 is TGTGCCTCCGAGAGGACAGGGATCTACGAGCAGTACTTC. J is TRBJ2-7 and V is TRBV30, with TRBD1 matching 8 bases. The CDR3 is 13 residues long. CDR1 and CDR2 (germline): GTSNPN, SVGIG (reference sequence). V was pared by 7 bases and J by 3 bases, with 8 bases of the junction left unmatched.